The 5 T cell receptor beta chains reported below all come from one sample, sequenced in a study of T cell responses to AZD1222 COVID-19 vaccine. The assay was immunoSEQ multiplex PCR, and TCRdb's table has in-frame clones only and misses some. This sample has about 220,000 clones; about 93% occur once, and the top ten carry around 1%. The sample here was peripheral blood, taken on day 0 of MenACWY control vaccination. The receptor source for this set is an adult in good health.

For this clone: One end of the junction does not line up with germline, which may come from a read error. This sequence joins TRBV6-5 and TRBJ1-6, with D unresolved. The germline gives CDR1 MNHEY, CDR2 SVGAGI. The CDR3 runs to 16 residues. The CDR3, as DNA: TGTGCCAGCAGTTACTCGGGTACCTCCTCTAATTCACCCCTCCACTTT. This translates into CASSYSGTSSNSPLHF.

V gene TRBV6-1 combines with J gene TRBJ2-7; D may be TRBD1 (6 bases). This CDR3 is built from 15 residues. CDR1 and CDR2 from the germline V gene are MNHNS and SASEGT. Trimming took off 1 base at V and 2 bases at J, with 12 bases between the two ends. The CDR3 DNA is TGTGCCAGCAGTGAAGAATGGACAGTGACCTACGAGCAGTACTTC. Translated, it gives CASSEEWTVTYEQYF.

The chain uses TRBV2 and TRBJ1-1, with D unclear. The CDR3 length is 13 residues. Looked up from germline, CDR1 is SNHLY and CDR2 is FYNNEI. Trimming took 6 bases from V and 0 from J, leaving 8 bases between them. The DNA for the CDR3 is TGTGCCAGCAGGACCACAATGAACACTGAAGCTTTCTTT. Amino acid sequence: CASRTTMNTEAFF.

The chain recombines TRBV19 with TRBJ1-2; 8 bases align to TRBD1. This CDR3 comprises 13 residues. V was clipped by 7 bases and J by 5 bases; unmatched bases: 6. Germline V gives CDR1 LNHDA, CDR2 SQIVND (reference sequence). The CDR3, as DNA: TGTGCCAGTAACTTCGACAGGGGTTATGGCTACACCTTC. This gives the protein CASNFDRGYGYTF.

The J gene is TRBJ1-1, the V gene TRBV28, with no clear D. V lost 1 base and J lost 8, with 5 bases in between. Germline V gene sequence: CDR1 MDHEN, CDR2 SYDVKM. The CDR3 totals 11 residues. The DNA of the CDR3 is TGTGCCAGCAGTTTATCCCAGGAAGCTTTCTTT. Translated, it gives CASSLSQEAFF.